The 7 T cell receptor beta chains listed next were all sequenced from one sample in a study of T-cell reconstitution after alpha-beta-depleted transplantation in children. The TCRbeta library incorporated unique molecular identifiers. TCRdb fed the PCR reads into MiXCR, producing one record per CDR3 protein. The sample consists of about a million distinct CDR3 sequences, about 30% of them appearing once. Sequencing used PBMCs, mostly from graft donor cells, obtained 360 days after TCRalphabeta/CD19-depleted stem cell transplant. These receptors came from a boy younger than two who had a stem cell transplant for SCID, so the T cells may come from the graft donor.

This clonotype was detected a few times. DNA for the CDR3: TGTGCCAGCTCTCCCCAGGGGCACCCCCTCCACTTT. Amino acid sequence: CASSPQGHPLHF. The V call is TRBV18, the J call TRBJ1-6, with D tentatively TRBD1 (6 bases). The CDR3 loop spans 12 amino acids. Germline CDR1 and CDR2: KGHSH and LQKENI. V lost 6 bases and J 13 bases, leaving 13 bases between the germline ends.

This clonotype showed up many times. V and J are TRBV14 and TRBJ2-7; D gene uncertain. This CDR3 is built from 13 residues. CDR1 and CDR2 (germline): SGHDN, FVKESK. Trimming removed 0 bases from V and 1 base from J, with 4 bases in between. The CDR3 bases are TGTGCCAGCAGCCAAGATTGGTCCTACGAGCAGTACTTC. Translated, it gives CASSQDWSYEQYF.

The chain joins TRBV6-2 or TRBV6-3 to TRBJ2-7, with D possibly TRBD1 on 6 matching bases. V gave up 4 bases and J gave up 3 bases, with 19 bases separating them. This CDR3 is built from 16 residues. CDR1 and CDR2 from the germline V gene are MNHEY and SVGEGT. The CDR3 loop is CASSSDGQRLVYEQYF. DNA of the CDR3: TGTGCCAGCAGTTCCGACGGACAGCGGCTTGTCTACGAGCAGTACTTC.

The genes are TRBV20-1 and TRBJ1-5; 8 positions agree with TRBD1. After removal of 6 bases from V and 3 bases from J, the junction contained 4 bases not matched to a gene. In germline, CDR1 is DFQATT, CDR2 SNEGSKA (reference sequence). This CDR3 is 13 amino acids long. The DNA of the CDR3 is TGCAGTGCGGTCAGGGGGCTCAATCAGCCCCAGCATTTT. Its translation is CSAVRGLNQPQHF.

CDR3 residues: CASSAWDFADTQYF. The CDR3 DNA reads TGTGCCAGCAGCGCCTGGGACTTTGCGGATACGCAGTATTTT. The V call is TRBV9, the J call TRBJ2-3; D is possibly TRBD2 (6 bases). Germline loops: CDR1 SGDLS, CDR2 YYNGEE. V was clipped by 3 bases and J by 6 bases, with 14 bases between them. This CDR3 comprises 14 residues.

The chain has TRBV12-3 or TRBV12-4 and TRBJ1-2; the D is unclear. Deletions cut 6 bases from V and 4 bases from J, with 15 bases between. The CDR3 covers 14 residues. The CDR3 DNA reads as TGTGCCAGCAGCCCCGGTGGGTCCGGCTATGGCTACACCTTC. Translated, it gives CASSPGGSGYGYTF.

CDR3 sequence: CASSSGLVAITDTQYF. The CDR3 DNA reads TGCGCCAGCAGCTCGGGACTAGTGGCTATCACAGATACGCAGTATTTT. V gene TRBV5-1 combines with J gene TRBJ2-3; 8 bases are shared with TRBD2. The CDR3 loop spans 16 amino acids. The J segment lost 2 bases and the V segment lost 3 bases, leaving 8 bases of the junction unmatched. Germline loops: CDR1 SGHRS, CDR2 YFSETQ.